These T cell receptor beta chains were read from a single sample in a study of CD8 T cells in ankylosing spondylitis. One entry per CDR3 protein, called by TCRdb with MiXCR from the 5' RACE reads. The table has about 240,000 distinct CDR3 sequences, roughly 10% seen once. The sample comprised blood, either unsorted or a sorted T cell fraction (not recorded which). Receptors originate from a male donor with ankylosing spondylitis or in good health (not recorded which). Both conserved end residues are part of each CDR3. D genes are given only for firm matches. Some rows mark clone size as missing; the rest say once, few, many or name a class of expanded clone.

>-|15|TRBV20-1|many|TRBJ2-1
TGCAGTGCTAGCAATGTGATAGCGGTATACAATGAGCAGTTCTTC
CSASNVIAVYNEQFF
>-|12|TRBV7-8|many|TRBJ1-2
TGTGCCAGCAGCCCTCTCCTGGAAGGCTACACCTTC
CASSPLLEGYTF
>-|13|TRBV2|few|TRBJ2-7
TGTGCCAGCAGTGAAGCGCGGAGCTACGAGCAGTACTTC
CASSEARSYEQYF
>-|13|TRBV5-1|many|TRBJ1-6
TGCGCCAGCAGCTTGGTATCTAATTCACCCCTCCACTTT
CASSLVSNSPLHF
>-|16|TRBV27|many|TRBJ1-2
TGTGCCAGCAGTTTATCGTGGGACGGCCTTAACTATGGCTACACCTTC
CASSLSWDGLNYGYTF
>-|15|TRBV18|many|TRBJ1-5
TGTGCCAGCTCACCCAATATCGGACGCAATCAGCCCCAGCATTTT
CASSPNIGRNQPQHF
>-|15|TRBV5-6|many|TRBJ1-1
TGTGCCAGCAGCCCCCGACATCCGGGGAGGGCTGAAGCTTTCTTT
CASSPRHPGRAEAFF
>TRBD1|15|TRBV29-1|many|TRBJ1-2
TGCAGCGTTGAAGATCAAACCGGGACAGGGGATGGCTACACCTTC
CSVEDQTGTGDGYTF
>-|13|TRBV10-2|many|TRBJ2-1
TGCGCCAGCATCGGGGAGTCTTACAATGAGCAGTTCTTC
CASIGESYNEQFF
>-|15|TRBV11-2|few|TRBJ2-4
TGTGCCAGCAGCCGAGAGGTCGGGGTCAAAAACATTCAGTACTTC
CASSREVGVKNIQYF
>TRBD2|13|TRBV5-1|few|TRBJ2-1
TGCGCCAGCAGACGGGGGGGCGACAATGAGCAGTTCTTC
CASRRGGDNEQFF
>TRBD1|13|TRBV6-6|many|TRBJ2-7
TGTGCCAGCAGCCAAGGGGGCCTAGGTGAGCAGTACTTC
CASSQGGLGEQYF
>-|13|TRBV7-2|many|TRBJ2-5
TGTGCCAGCAGCTCTCGGGTCCAAGAGACCCAGTACTTC
CASSSRVQETQYF
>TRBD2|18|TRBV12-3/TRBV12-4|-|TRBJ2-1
TGTGCCAGCAGTCGGGGACTAGCGGGGCTGGGTGGGTACAATGAGCAGTTCTTC
CASSRGLAGLGGYNEQFF
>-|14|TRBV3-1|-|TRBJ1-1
TGTGCCAGCAGCCAGACGGTAGAGAACACTGAAGCTTTCTTT
CASSQTVENTEAFF
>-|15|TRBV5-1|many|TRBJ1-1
TGCGCCAGCAGCTCTGGCCGGGGGCTGAACACTGAAGCTTTCTTT
CASSSGRGLNTEAFF
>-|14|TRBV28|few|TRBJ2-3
TGTGCCAGCAGGCAGATAGGGTTCGCAGATACGCAGTATTTT
CASRQIGFADTQYF
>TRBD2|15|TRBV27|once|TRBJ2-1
TGTGCCAGCAGTTTAGGCACTAGCGGGCGGGATGAGCAGTTCTTC
CASSLGTSGRDEQFF
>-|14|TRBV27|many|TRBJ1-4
TGTGCCAGCGGTTCTGTGGGAGGACCCGAAAAACTGTTTTTT
CASGSVGGPEKLFF
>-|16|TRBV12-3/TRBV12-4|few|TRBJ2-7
TGTGCCAGCAGTGGCCCTAGCGTGCTCCCCCCCTACGAGCAGTACTTC
CASSGPSVLPPYEQYF
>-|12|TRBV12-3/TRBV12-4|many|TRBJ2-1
TGTGCCAGCACCTCACCTGGGCGTGAGCAGTTCTTC
CASTSPGREQFF
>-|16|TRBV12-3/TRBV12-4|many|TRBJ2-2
TGTGCCAGCAGTTTACGACAGAAAATGAACACCGGGGAGCTGTTTTTT
CASSLRQKMNTGELFF